The 13 T cell receptor beta chains below all came from one sample that was sequenced in a study of blood T cell repertoires in COVID-19. The table came from immunoSEQ multiplex PCR; TCRdb's copy has only in-frame clones and leaves some out. This sample yields about 320,000 clones, of which over 85% are seen a single time; 2% to 3% belongs to the top ten. Material: PBMCs or T cells enriched from blood (not recorded which). The receptors come from a man in his sixties who had recovered from COVID-19.

The genes are TRBV3-1 (or the pseudogene TRBV3-2) and TRBJ1-5; D ambiguous. CDR1 is LGHDT, CDR2 YNNKEL, per germline (reference sequence). This CDR3 region has 14 residues. V was pared by 1 base and J by 9 bases, with 13 bases between. In nucleotides, the CDR3 is TGTGCCAGCAGCCAAGGGCGGGCCAGTGGGCCCCAGCATTTT. Protein product: CASSQGRASGPQHF.

This sequence joins TRBV27 and TRBJ1-2; 11 bases line up with TRBD1. V trimming: 6 bases; J trimming: 8 bases; junction bases outside the gene matches: 5. CDR3 length: 13 residues. Germline CDR1 reads MNHEY; CDR2 reads SMNVEV (reference sequence). In DNA form, the CDR3 reads TGTGCCAGCAGATGGACAGGGGGCGGCGGCTACACCTTC. Protein product: CASRWTGGGGYTF.

The rearrangement joins TRBV30 to TRBJ1-1; the D gene is possibly TRBD1 (5 bases). This CDR3 has 15 amino acids. Trimming left V 2 bases short and J 4 bases short, with 17 bases between. CDR1 is GTSNPN, CDR2 SVGIG, per germline (reference sequence). As DNA, the CDR3 is TGTGCCTGGAGTCCTCAGACAGCGGGAGGCACTGAAGCTTTCTTT. It specifies CAWSPQTAGGTEAFF.

This chain uses TRBV18 with TRBJ1-4; a weak D match, TRBD1 (5 bases). Trimming stripped 2 bases from V and 4 bases from J, with 17 bases between. The length of the CDR3 is 17 residues. From germline, CDR1 is KGHSH and CDR2 LQKENI. The CDR3 reads CASSPDGGASLNEKLFF. DNA of the CDR3: TGTGCCAGCTCACCAGACGGGGGAGCCAGCCTTAATGAAAAACTGTTTTTT.

This chain connects TRBV5-1 to TRBJ2-3; D is possibly TRBD1 (6 bases). Trimming left V 0 bases short and J 4 bases short, with 12 bases between. Per germline, CDR1 SGHRS and CDR2 YFSETQ. The CDR3 loop spans 15 amino acids. The CDR3 spells CASSLGTGRPDTQYF. In DNA, the CDR3 is TGCGCCAGCAGCTTGGGTACAGGGAGACCAGATACGCAGTATTTT.

V and J are TRBV4-1 and TRBJ2-1, with 14 bases matching TRBD2. CDR3 length: 16 residues. Unmatched junction bases numbered 4, after V lost 1 base and J lost 8 bases. Germline CDR1 MGHRA, CDR2 YSYEKL. CDR3 sequence reads: CASSQGGLAGVDEQFF. CDR3 bases: TGCGCCAGCAGCCAAGGGGGACTAGCGGGAGTCGATGAGCAGTTCTTC.

The V and J genes are TRBV6-1 and TRBJ2-3; 7 bases agree with TRBD1. The CDR3 loop spans 16 amino acids. From germline, CDR1 is MNHNS and CDR2 SASEGT. V was clipped by 2 bases and J by 6 bases; unmatched bases: 11. The CDR3 loop reads CASSERTGQLMDTQYF. In DNA form, the CDR3 reads TGTGCCAGCAGTGAACGGACGGGACAGTTAATGGATACGCAGTATTTT.

The chain joins TRBV7-9 to TRBJ2-5, with D tentatively TRBD2 (5 bases). The CDR3 sequence is 13 residues long. Germline CDR1 reads SEHNR; CDR2 reads FQNEAQ (reference sequence). V dropped 5 bases and J dropped 3 bases, with 10 bases sitting between them. CDR3 protein: CASSPGLEETQYF. CDR3 in DNA: TGTGCCAGCAGCCCCGGACTCGAAGAGACCCAGTACTTC.

The chain links TRBV18 to TRBJ2-1; 9 bases are a match to TRBD2. The trim removed 2 bases at V and 5 bases at J, leaving 10 bases unmatched. The germline V gene has CDR1 KGHSH and CDR2 LQKENI. The length of the CDR3 is 17 residues. The CDR3 spells CASSPKGGLAGHNEQFF. The CDR3 nucleotides read TGTGCCAGCTCACCAAAAGGCGGTCTAGCGGGACACAATGAGCAGTTCTTC.

The CDR3 here is CASKPLPGQLSYNEQFF. CDR3 nucleotide sequence: TGTGCCAGCAAACCATTACCGGGACAGCTCTCCTACAATGAGCAGTTCTTC. V is TRBV27 and J is TRBJ2-1; 7 bases agree with TRBD1. The V segment lost 7 bases and the J segment 0 bases; nucleotides outside the gene matches: 12. CDR1 and CDR2 from the germline V gene are MNHEY and SMNVEV (reference sequence). The CDR3 is 17 residues long.

This chain joins TRBV19 and TRBJ1-5; D may be TRBD1 (5 bases). This CDR3 is built from 14 residues. The ends were cut back, 3 bases at V and 4 bases at J, with 10 bases in the middle. Germline CDR1 is LNHDA and CDR2 is SQIVND (reference sequence). CDR3 nucleotide sequence: TGTGCCAGTAGTATCTGGGCAGGGAATCAGCCCCAGCATTTT. It yields the protein CASSIWAGNQPQHF.

The chain joins TRBV19 to TRBJ2-7; 10 bases fit TRBD1. The CDR3 runs to 15 residues. CDR1 and CDR2 (germline): LNHDA, SQIVND (reference sequence). V dropped 3 bases and J dropped 4; count of bases not matched to a gene: 6. Here the CDR3 DNA reads TGTGCCAGTAGTATCGGGACAGGGGCAAGGTACGAGCAGTACTTC. Encoded protein: CASSIGTGARYEQYF.

This chain links TRBV21-1 with TRBJ1-1; TRBD1 is the table's D call, not checked against the DNA. TRBV21-1 is labeled a pseudogene. CDR3 length equals 15 residues. CDR3 in amino acids: CASSKAVHQNTEAFF. The CDR3, as DNA: TGTGCCAGCAGCAAAGCAGTACACCAGAACACTGAAGCTTTCTTT.